Each of the 16 T cell receptor beta chains below was sequenced from the same sample in a study of human CD8 memory T cell subsets. Preparation of the TCR beta libraries relied on UMI-labeled 5' RACE. For each CDR3 protein, TCRdb gives one entry from its re-call of the 5' RACE reads, without DNA. In total, the table holds 10,000 or so distinct CDR3 sequences. Sequences were obtained from CD8+ stem-like memory T cells (TSCM and TCM) sorted from PBMCs. Documented subset: stem-like memory CD8 T cells (TSTEM), CCR7+ PD-1- TIGIT-. The receptors here all came from a human donor in good health.

The chain recombines TRBV9 with TRBJ2-2; TCRdb outputs TRBD1, but without DNA this stays unchecked. The CDR3 has 13 amino acids. Germline V gene lookup returns CDR1 SGDLS and CDR2 YYNGEE. The CDR3 reads CASSRTGAGELFF.

The CDR3 loop reads CASSSTRQGVGETQYF. The V gene is TRBV12-3 or TRBV12-4, the J gene TRBJ2-5; TCRdb calls TRBD1, which cannot be checked without DNA. CDR3 length: 16 residues.

The chain links TRBV12-3 or TRBV12-4 to TRBJ2-5. The CDR3 consists of 14 residues. The CDR3 loop reads CASSFLGQGETQYF.

The V and J genes are TRBV7-9 and TRBJ1-3. The germline gives CDR1 SEHNR, CDR2 FQNEAQ (reference sequence). This CDR3 has 19 amino acids. The CDR3 loop reads CASSRREGWGKQSGNTIYF. Based on the CDR3 plus reference TRBV7-9 and TRBJ1-3, the full variable domain is DTGVSQNPRHKITKRGQNVTFRCDPISEHNRLYWYRQTLGQGPEFLTYFQNEAQLEKSRLLSDRFSAERPKGSFSTLEIQRTEQGDSAMYLCASSRREGWGKQSGNTIYFGEGSWLTVV.

The chain recombines TRBV7-9 with TRBJ2-5; TCRdb's assignment of TRBD2 cannot be checked, as there is no DNA. Per the germline V gene, CDR1 is SEHNR and CDR2 is FQNEAQ (reference sequence). The CDR3 is made up of 15 amino acids. CDR3 sequence reads: CASSLVAGGQETQYF. Drawing the rest from reference TRBV7-9 and TRBJ2-5, the complete variable domain is DTGVSQNPRHKITKRGQNVTFRCDPISEHNRLYWYRQTLGQGPEFLTYFQNEAQLEKSRLLSDRFSAERPKGSFSTLEIQRTEQGDSAMYLCASSLVAGGQETQYFGPGTRLLVL.

Its frequency marks this clonotype as medium-sized. The chain carries TRBV23-1 and TRBJ1-5. TRBV23-1 belongs to the ORF category, with a function that is uncertain. This CDR3 comprises 16 residues. CDR3 sequence reads: CASSQRAYRAPRSQHF.

The rearrangement links TRBV24-1 to TRBJ2-1; checking the TCRdb D call of TRBD2 is not possible without DNA. Germline V gene lookup returns CDR1 KGHDR and CDR2 SFDVKD. The CDR3 extends over 15 amino acids. CDR3: CATSESSGTRNEQFF.

J is TRBJ2-7 and V is TRBV27; TCRdb's D call, TRBD1, is unchecked because there is no DNA. This CDR3 contains 13 residues. Germline V CDR1 and CDR2: MNHEY, SMNVEV (reference sequence). The CDR3 loop is CASGNGGPYEQYF.

This rearrangement joins TRBV6-6 to TRBJ2-5. CDR1 MNHNY and CDR2 SVGAGI come from the germline V gene (reference sequence). This CDR3 spans 12 amino acids. The CDR3 loop is CASSTSPETQYF.

This chain joins TRBV7-9 and TRBJ2-1; without DNA, the TCRdb call of TRBD1 cannot be checked. Germline lookup yields CDR1 SEHNR and CDR2 FQNEAQ (reference sequence). The CDR3 is 15 amino acids. The CDR3 region is CASSYPDRPHNEQFF.

V usage is TRBV28 and J usage is TRBJ2-4; TCRdb proposes TRBD1, but this gene call is untestable without DNA. CDR3 length: 15 residues. Per germline, CDR1 MDHEN and CDR2 SYDVKM. This CDR3 reads CASSPGDLAKNIQYF.

The chain joins TRBV15 to TRBJ1-5. This CDR3 is 13 amino acids long. CDR1 is LNHNV and CDR2 is YYDKDF in the germline V gene (reference sequence). The CDR3 reads CATGVRSNQPQHF.

The rearrangement links TRBV9 to TRBJ2-7; TCRdb designates TRBD1, a call that cannot be tested without DNA. The CDR3 loop spans 14 amino acids. Germline-derived CDR1 and CDR2 are SGDLS and YYNGEE. This CDR3 reads CASSVSGTLGEQYF.

V usage is TRBV7-8 and J usage is TRBJ2-1. Germline lookup yields CDR1 SGHVS and CDR2 FQNEAQ. The CDR3 runs 16 residues. The CDR3 region is CASSQGAATLYNEQFF.

V and J are TRBV7-9 and TRBJ2-5; TCRdb indicates TRBD1, and absent DNA this call remains unverified. The CDR3 covers 14 residues. Germline V CDR1 and CDR2: SEHNR, FQNEAQ (reference sequence). CDR3 sequence: CASSFVSGLETQYF.

J is TRBJ1-4 and V is TRBV7-9. There are 17 residues in the CDR3. The germline gives CDR1 SEHNR, CDR2 FQNEAQ (reference sequence). The CDR3 here is CASSLGQLWRANEKLFF.